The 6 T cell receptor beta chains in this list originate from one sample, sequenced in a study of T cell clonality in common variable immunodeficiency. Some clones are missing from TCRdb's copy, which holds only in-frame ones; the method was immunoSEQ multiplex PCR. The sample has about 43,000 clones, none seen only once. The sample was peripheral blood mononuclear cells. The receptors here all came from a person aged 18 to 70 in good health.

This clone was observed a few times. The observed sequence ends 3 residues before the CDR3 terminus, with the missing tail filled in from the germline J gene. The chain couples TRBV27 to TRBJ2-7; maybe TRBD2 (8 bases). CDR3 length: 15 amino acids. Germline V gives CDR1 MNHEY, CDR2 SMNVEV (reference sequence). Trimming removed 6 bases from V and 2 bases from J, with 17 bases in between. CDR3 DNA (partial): TGTGCCAGCAGCGCTCGGGAGGGGGCGCCCTACGAG. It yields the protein CASSAREGAPYE. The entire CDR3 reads CASSAREGAPYEQYF.

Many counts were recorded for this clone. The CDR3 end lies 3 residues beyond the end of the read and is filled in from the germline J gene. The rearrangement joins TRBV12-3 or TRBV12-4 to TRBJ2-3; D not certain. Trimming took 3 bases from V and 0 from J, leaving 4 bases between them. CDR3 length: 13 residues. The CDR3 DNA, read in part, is TGTGCCAGCAGTTTCGTAAGCACAGATACG. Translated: CASSFVSTDT. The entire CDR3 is CASSFVSTDTQYF.

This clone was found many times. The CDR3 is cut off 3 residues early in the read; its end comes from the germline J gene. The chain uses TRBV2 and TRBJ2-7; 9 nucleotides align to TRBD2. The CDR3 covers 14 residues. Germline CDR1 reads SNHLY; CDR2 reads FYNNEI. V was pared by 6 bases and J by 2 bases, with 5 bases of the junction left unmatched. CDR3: CASRLAGATYEQYF. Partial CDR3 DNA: TGTGCCAGCAGATTAGCGGGAGCGACCTACGAG.

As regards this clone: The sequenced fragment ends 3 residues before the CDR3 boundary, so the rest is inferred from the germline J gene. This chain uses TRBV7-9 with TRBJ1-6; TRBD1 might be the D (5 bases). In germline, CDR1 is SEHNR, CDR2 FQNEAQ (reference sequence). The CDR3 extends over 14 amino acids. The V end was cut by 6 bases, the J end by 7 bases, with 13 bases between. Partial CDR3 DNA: TGTGCCAGCAGTCGGGACTTAAACAATTCACCC. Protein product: CASSRDLNNSP. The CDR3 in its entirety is CASSRDLNNSPLHF.

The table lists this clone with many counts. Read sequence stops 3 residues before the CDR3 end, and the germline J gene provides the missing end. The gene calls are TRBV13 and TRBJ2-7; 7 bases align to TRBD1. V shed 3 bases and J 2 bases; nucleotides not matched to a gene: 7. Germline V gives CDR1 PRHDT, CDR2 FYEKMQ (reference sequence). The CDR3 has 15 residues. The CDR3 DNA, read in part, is TGTGCCAGCAGCTTTCCCCGGACAGGAACCTACGAG. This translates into CASSFPRTGTYE. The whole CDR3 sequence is CASSFPRTGTYEQYF.

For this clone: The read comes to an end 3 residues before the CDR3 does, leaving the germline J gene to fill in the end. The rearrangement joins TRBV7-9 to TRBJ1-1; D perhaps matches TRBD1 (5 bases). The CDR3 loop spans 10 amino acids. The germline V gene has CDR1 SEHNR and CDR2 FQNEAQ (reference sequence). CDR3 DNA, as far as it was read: TGTTCCGGGGGTAACACTGAA. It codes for CSGGNTE. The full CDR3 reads CSGGNTEAFF.